This T cell receptor (beta chain) was captured in a study of blood T cell repertoires in COVID-19. About the study: Donors in the United States, Italy and Spain gave samples during acute or convalescent COVID-19. T cells, B-cell-depleted T cells, or PBMCs supplied cDNA or gDNA.

CDR1 and CDR2 from the germline V gene are SGHTA and FQGTGA. The length of the CDR3 is 15 residues. The germline V and J ends were trimmed by 0 bases and 1 base, with 10 bases remaining between them. Methods used by the authors: How many nucleated cells were present was estimated from reference gene primer amplification. Measured with immunoSEQ multiplex PCR; TCRdb has only the in-frame clones, and not every one. From that table come the V and J calls and clone size; the DNA was used to work out D and trimming. The sample holds approximately 130,000 clones; about four fifths are singletons and the top ten take around 20%.

This rearrangement joins TRBV7-3 to TRBJ2-7; tentatively, D is TRBD2 (6 bases). Specimen: peripheral blood. This receptor was obtained from a man of 80 years or more with acute or convalescent COVID-19. The CDR3 here is CASSLTPGGSYEQYF. The DNA for the CDR3 is TGTGCCAGCAGCTTAACTCCCGGGGGTTCCTACGAGCAGTACTTC. Combining the CDR3 with reference TRBV7-3 and TRBJ2-7 gives the whole variable domain GAGVSQTPSNKVTEKGKYVELRCDPISGHTALYWYRQSLGQGPEFLIYFQGTGAADDSGLPNDRFFAVRPEGSVSTLKIQRTERGDSAVYLCASSLTPGGSYEQYFGPGTRLTVT.